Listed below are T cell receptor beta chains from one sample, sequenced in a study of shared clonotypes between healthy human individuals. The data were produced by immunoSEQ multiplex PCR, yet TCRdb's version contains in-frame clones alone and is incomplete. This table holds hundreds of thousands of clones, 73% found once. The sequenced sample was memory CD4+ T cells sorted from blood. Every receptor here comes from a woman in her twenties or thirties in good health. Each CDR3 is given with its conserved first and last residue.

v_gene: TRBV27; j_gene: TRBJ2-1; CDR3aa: CASSTSGSDNEQFF
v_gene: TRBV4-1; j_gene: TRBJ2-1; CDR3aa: CASSQVKFLGLDRNEQFF
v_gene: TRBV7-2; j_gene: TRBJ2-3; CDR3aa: CASSSFTDTQYF
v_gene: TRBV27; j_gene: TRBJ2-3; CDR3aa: CASSFFGYGGTDTQYF
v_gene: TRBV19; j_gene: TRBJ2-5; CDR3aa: CASRTGGEETQYF
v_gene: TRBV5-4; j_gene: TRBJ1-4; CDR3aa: CASSRLGTDSENLFF
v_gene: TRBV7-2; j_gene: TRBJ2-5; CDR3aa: CASSPLAGGGETQYF
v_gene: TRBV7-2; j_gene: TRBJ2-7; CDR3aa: CASSLDLGTGDYEQYF
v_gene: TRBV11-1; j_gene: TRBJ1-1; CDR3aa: CASSFTSGTGSEAFF
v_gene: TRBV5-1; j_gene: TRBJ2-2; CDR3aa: CASREGGRTGELFF
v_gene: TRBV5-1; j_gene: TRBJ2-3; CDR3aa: CASSPRAGTDTQYF
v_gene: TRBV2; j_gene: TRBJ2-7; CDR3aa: CASSEARASGAGGYF
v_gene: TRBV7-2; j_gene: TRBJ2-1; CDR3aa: CASSLARYNEQFF
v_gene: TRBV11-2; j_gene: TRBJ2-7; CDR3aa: CASSLGTPALDEQYF
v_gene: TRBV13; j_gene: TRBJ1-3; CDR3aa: CASSLGRGRNLRMGGNTIYF
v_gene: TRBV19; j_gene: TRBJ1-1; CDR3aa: CASSILWNTEAFF
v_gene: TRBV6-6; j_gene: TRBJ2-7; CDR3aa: CASSSGGIVSYEQYF
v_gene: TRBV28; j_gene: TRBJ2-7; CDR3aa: CASSSPRGEQYF
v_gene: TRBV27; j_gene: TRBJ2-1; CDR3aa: CASSFGRREGSGNEQFF
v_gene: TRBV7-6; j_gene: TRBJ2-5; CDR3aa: CASVAGLRETQYF
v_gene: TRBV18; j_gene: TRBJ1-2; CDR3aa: CASSKGWSTYGYTF
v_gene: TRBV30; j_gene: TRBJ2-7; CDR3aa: CAWSFLSGTSYEQYF
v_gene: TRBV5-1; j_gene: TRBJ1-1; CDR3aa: CASSPGVNTEAFF
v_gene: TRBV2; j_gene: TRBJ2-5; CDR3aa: CASSGGNKETQYF
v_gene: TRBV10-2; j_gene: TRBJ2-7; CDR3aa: CASRGLAGIHEQYF
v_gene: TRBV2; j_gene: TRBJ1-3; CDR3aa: CASSVEGTGNTIYF
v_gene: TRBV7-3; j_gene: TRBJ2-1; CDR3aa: CASSLTGVSLDEQFF
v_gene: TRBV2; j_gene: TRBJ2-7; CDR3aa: CASSPGDLEQYF
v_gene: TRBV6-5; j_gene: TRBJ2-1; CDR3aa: CATTEVGSYNEQFF
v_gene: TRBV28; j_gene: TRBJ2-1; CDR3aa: CASSFMRGDNEQFF
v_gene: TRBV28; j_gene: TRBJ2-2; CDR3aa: CASSDPRTGRAGELFF
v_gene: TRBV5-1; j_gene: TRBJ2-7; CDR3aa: CASSRGGGQGTYEQYF
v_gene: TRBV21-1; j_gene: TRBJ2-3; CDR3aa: CASNSGTANTDTQYF
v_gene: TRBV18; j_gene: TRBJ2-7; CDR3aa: CASSQGGPYEQYF
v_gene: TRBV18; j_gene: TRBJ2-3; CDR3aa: CASSPDDRRDTQYF
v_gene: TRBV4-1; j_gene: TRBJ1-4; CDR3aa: CASSQTGVDEKLFF
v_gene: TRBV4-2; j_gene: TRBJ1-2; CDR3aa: CASSQLGASNYGYTF
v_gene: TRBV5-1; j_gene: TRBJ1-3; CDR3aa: CASSLGGNTGNTIYF
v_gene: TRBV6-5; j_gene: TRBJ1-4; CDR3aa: CASGGGGEKLFF
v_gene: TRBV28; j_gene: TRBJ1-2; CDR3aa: CASSSRVGWRGYTF
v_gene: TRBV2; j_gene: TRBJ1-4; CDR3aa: CASRGTGEEKLFF
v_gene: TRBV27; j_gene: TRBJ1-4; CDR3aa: CASSGGVRPNEKLFF
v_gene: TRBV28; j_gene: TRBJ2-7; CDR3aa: CASRGQGIFSYEQYF
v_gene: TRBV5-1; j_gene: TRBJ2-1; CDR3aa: CASSLVSGRGLGNEQFF
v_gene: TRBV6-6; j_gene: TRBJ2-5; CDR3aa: CASTQAGQGSATQYF
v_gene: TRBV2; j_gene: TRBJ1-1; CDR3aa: CASSEAPGRVDEAFF
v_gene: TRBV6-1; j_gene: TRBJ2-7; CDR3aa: CASSELRAPYEQYF
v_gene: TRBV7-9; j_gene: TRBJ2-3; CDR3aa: CASSLGQGGDTQYF
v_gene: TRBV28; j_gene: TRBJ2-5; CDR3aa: CASSPGTSGKETQYF
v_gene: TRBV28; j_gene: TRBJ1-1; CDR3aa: CASSPLQGANTEAFF
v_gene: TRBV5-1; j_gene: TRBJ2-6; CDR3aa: CASSLRRDGANVLTF
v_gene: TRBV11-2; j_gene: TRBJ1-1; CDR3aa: CASSLRTGFVYTEAFF
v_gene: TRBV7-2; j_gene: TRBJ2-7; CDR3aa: CASSLAGTQRTYEQYF
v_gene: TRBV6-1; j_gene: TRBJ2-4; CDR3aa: CASSVRVVENIQYF
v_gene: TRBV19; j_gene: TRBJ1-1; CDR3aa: CASSIHRELNTEAFF